These T cell receptor beta chains were read from a single sample in a study of cytomegalovirus exposure and HLA in healthy donors. Profiling relied on immunoSEQ multiplex PCR, and the TCRdb table lists in-frame clones only, not all of them. Of under 300,000 clones detected, more than 75% appear once; the ten largest clones hold 1% to 1.5%. The sequenced material came from PBMCs. These receptor sequences come from a woman in her twenties or thirties in good health and CMV-seropositive. The CDR3 runs from the conserved cysteine through the conserved F or W. The D gene is left open where the match is weak. Rows may omit the clone size; those that give it use once, few, many or a size class.

TRBJ2-3	.	TRBV7-8	.	TGTGCCAGCAGCTTAGAGGCGGTGAGCACAGATACGCAGTATTTT	CASSLEAVSTDTQYF
TRBJ2-2	TRBD1	TRBV5-5	.	TGTGCCAGCAAGTCGACAGGGACCACCGGGGAGCTGTTTTTT	CASKSTGTTGELFF
TRBJ2-2	TRBD2	TRBV7-3	few	TGTGCCAGCAGCTTAAGTGGGAGGGGCAACACCGGGGAGCTGTTTTTT	CASSLSGRGNTGELFF
TRBJ1-2	.	TRBV18	.	TGTGCCAGCTCAGCCTTCAGGGTCCGGGACTATGGCTACACCTTC	CASSAFRVRDYGYTF
TRBJ2-7	.	TRBV5-1	.	TGCGCCAGCAGCTTGGAAGGGAGCTCCTACGAGCAGTACTTC	CASSLEGSSYEQYF
TRBJ2-5	.	TRBV5-1	.	TGCGCCAGCAGCTTGCCAGGGGTGGGAGAGACCCAGTACTTC	CASSLPGVGETQYF
TRBJ2-7	.	TRBV5-1	.	TGCGCCAGCAGCCAACTAGGTGACGAGCAGTACTTC	CASSQLGDEQYF
TRBJ2-7	.	TRBV7-9	.	TGTGCCAGCAGCTCACAGGAAACCCCTACCTACGAGCAGTACTTC	CASSSQETPTYEQYF
TRBJ1-5	.	TRBV28	.	TGTGCCAGCACTACCCAGGGGACTCAGCCCCAGCATTTT	CASTTQGTQPQHF
TRBJ2-7	.	TRBV19	.	TGTGCCTCAAATCCCGGGGGCTCCTACGAGCAGTACTTC	CASNPGGSYEQYF
TRBJ2-1	.	TRBV6-1	.	TGTGCCAGCAGTGAAGGGGAGGTCTCCTACAATGAGCAGTTCTTC	CASSEGEVSYNEQFF
TRBJ2-7	TRBD2	TRBV27	once	TGTGCCAGCACCACATCCGGACTAGCGGGAGGAACTATTTACGAGCAGTACTTC	CASTTSGLAGGTIYEQYF
TRBJ2-7	TRBD1	TRBV19	once	TGTGCCAGTAGCCCTGGACAGGGGCAGCAGTACTTC	CASSPGQGQQYF
TRBJ2-1	TRBD2	TRBV6-1	.	TGTGCCAGCAGTGATGTGGCGGGAGGTTCCAATGAGCAGTTCTTC	CASSDVAGGSNEQFF
TRBJ2-1	TRBD2	TRBV29-1	.	TGCAGCGTTGAACCGGGACTAGCGGGAGCCAATGAGCAGTTCTTC	CSVEPGLAGANEQFF
TRBJ2-7	TRBD2	TRBV7-8	.	TGTGCCAGCAGCCCAAATGGACTAGCGGGAGGCACCGAGCAGTACTTC	CASSPNGLAGGTEQYF
TRBJ2-1	.	TRBV29-1	.	TGCAGCCTCGGCGAGGGTGGTGAGCAGTTCTTC	CSLGEGGEQFF
TRBJ2-1	.	TRBV29-1	.	TGCAGCGTTGTTGTGGCGGGAAGGGCTGATGAGCAGTTCTTC	CSVVVAGRADEQFF
TRBJ1-2	.	TRBV5-1	.	TGCGCCAGCAGCTTGGATTTATCCTATGGCTACACCTTC	CASSLDLSYGYTF
TRBJ2-7	TRBD2	TRBV2	.	TGTGCCAGCAGTAGGGCGGGAGGGCCGGAAGAGCAGTACTTC	CASSRAGGPEEQYF
TRBJ2-7	TRBD2	TRBV19	.	TGTGCCAGTAGTATTTGGGGACTAGAATACGAGCAGTACTTC	CASSIWGLEYEQYF
TRBJ1-1	TRBD1	TRBV5-1	.	TGCGCCAGCAGACCCGGGACAGGGGGGACTGAAGCTTTCTTT	CASRPGTGGTEAFF
TRBJ1-5	TRBD1	TRBV30	.	TGTGCCTGGGACAGGGGAAGTGGGTATCAGCCCCAGCATTTT	CAWDRGSGYQPQHF
TRBJ1-4	.	TRBV5-1	.	TGCGCCAGCAGCTTGGCCCGGGCAACTAATGAAAAACTGTTTTTT	CASSLARATNEKLFF
TRBJ2-7	.	TRBV5-1	.	TGCGCCAGCAGCTTGATGAACCCTGAAAGCGCCTACGAGCAGTACTTC	CASSLMNPESAYEQYF
TRBJ2-7	.	TRBV28	.	TGTGCCAGCAGACGCCAGGAGGGCCAATTAGGGTACGAGCAGTACTTC	CASRRQEGQLGYEQYF
TRBJ2-3	TRBD2	TRBV7-3	.	TGTGCCAGCAGCTTGGGACTAGCGGTCACAGATACGCAGTATTTT	CASSLGLAVTDTQYF
TRBJ2-7	TRBD2	TRBV5-6	.	TGTGCCAGCAGCTTGGCAGGAGCGGGAGTTCGAAACGAGCAGTACTTC	CASSLAGAGVRNEQYF
TRBJ2-5	TRBD2	TRBV7-8	.	TGTGCCAGCAGCTTACCAGGACTAGCGGGTGGAGAAGAGACCCAGTACTTC	CASSLPGLAGGEETQYF
TRBJ2-3	TRBD2	TRBV5-4	.	TGTGCCAGCAGCCTCAGGAGCGGGAGAGTCGGAGATACGCAGTATTTT	CASSLRSGRVGDTQYF
TRBJ1-1	.	TRBV4-2	.	TGTGCCAGCAGCCAAGATATGACTGAAGCTTTCTTT	CASSQDMTEAFF
TRBJ2-1	TRBD2	TRBV19	.	TGTGCCAGTAGTAATGGACTAGCGGGGCCCGAGGAGCAGTTCTTC	CASSNGLAGPEEQFF
TRBJ1-1	.	TRBV5-1	.	TGCGCCAGCAGCTCCGTGGGGGGGGCCACTGAAGCTTTCTTT	CASSSVGGATEAFF
TRBJ1-1	.	TRBV10-1	.	TGCGCCAGCAGTGAGTCCAGGGGTACTGAAGCTTTCTTT	CASSESRGTEAFF
TRBJ2-3	.	TRBV9	.	TGTGCCAGCAGCGTGGGTAGCTTCACAGATACGCAGTATTTT	CASSVGSFTDTQYF
TRBJ2-1	.	TRBV7-2	.	TGTGCCAGCAGCGGGGCATGGAATGAGCAGTTCTTC	CASSGAWNEQFF
TRBJ2-7	.	TRBV7-6	.	TGTGCCAGCAGCTTAGGAGATGGCGGGCCCTACGAGCAGTACTTC	CASSLGDGGPYEQYF